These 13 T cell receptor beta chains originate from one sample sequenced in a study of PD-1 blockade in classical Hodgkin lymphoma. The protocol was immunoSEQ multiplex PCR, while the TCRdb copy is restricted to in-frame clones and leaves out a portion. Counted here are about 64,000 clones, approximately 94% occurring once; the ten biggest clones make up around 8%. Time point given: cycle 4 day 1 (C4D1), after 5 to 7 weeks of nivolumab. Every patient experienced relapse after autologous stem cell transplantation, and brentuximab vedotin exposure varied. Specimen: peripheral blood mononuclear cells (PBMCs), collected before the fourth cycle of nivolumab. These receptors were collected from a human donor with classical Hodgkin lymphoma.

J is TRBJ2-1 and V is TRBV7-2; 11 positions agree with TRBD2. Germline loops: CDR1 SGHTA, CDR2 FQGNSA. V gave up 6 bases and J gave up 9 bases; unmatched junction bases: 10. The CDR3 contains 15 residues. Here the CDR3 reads CASSGSGRGLGEQFF. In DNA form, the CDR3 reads TGTGCCAGCAGTGGTAGCGGGAGGGGGTTGGGTGAGCAGTTCTTC.

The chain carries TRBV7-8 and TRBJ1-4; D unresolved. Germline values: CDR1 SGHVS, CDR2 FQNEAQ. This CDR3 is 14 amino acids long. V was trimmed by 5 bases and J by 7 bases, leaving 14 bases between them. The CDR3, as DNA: TGTGCCAGCAGCCAGGCAGGAGGCGGTGAAAAACTGTTTTTT. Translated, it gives CASSQAGGGEKLFF.

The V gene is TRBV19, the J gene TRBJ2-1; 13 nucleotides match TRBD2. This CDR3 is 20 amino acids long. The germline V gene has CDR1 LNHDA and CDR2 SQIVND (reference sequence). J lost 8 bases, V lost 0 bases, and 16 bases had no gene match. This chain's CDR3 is CASSIDLTSGRSGSVDEQFF. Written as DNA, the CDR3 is TGTGCCAGTAGTATAGATCTGACTAGCGGGAGGTCGGGGAGTGTCGATGAGCAGTTCTTC. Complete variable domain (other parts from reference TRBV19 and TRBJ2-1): DGGITQSPKYLFRKEGQNVTLSCEQNLNHDAMYWYRQDPGQGLRLIYYSQIVNDFQKGDIAEGYSVSREKKESFPLTVTSAQKNPTAFYLCASSIDLTSGRSGSVDEQFFGPGTRLTVL.

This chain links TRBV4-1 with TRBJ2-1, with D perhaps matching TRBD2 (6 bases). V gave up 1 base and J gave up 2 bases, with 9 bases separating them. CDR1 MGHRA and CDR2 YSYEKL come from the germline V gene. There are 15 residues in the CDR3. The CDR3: CASSQVGSPYNEQFF. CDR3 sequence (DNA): TGCGCCAGCAGCCAAGTCGGGAGTCCCTACAATGAGCAGTTCTTC.

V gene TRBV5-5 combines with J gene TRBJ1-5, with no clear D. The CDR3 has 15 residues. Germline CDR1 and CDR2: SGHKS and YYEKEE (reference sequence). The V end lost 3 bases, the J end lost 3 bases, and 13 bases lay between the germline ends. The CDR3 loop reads CASSWGGINNQPQHF. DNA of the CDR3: TGTGCCAGCAGCTGGGGAGGGATAAACAATCAGCCCCAGCATTTT.

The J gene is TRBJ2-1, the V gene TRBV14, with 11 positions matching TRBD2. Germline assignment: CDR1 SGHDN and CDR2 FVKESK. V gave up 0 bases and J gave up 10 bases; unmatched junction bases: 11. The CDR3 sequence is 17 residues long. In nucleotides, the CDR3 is TGTGCCAGCAGCCAAGATCGGAAACTAGCGGGGGAATGGGAGCAGTTCTTC. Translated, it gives CASSQDRKLAGEWEQFF.

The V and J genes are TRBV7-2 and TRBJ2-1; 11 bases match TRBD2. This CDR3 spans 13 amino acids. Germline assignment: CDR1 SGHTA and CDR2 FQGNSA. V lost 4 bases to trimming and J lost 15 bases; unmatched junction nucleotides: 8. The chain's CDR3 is CASSSPLAGGTFF. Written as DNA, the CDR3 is TGTGCCAGCAGCTCCCCTCTAGCGGGGGGCACGTTCTTC.

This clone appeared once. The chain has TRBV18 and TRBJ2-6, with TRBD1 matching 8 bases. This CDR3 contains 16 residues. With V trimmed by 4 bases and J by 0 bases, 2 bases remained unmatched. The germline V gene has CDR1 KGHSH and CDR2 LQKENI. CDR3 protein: CASSHGTGSGANVLTF. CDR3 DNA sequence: TGTGCCAGCTCACATGGGACAGGCTCTGGGGCCAACGTCCTGACTTTC.

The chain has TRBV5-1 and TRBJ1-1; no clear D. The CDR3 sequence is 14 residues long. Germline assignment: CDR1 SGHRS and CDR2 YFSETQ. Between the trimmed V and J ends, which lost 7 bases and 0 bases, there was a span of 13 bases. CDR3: CASEAGNMNTEAFF. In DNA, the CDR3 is TGCGCCAGCGAGGCAGGCAATATGAACACTGAAGCTTTCTTT.

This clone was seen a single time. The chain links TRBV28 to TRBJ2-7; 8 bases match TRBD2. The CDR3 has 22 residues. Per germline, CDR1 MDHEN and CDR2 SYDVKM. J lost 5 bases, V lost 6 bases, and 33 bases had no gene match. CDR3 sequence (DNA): TGTGCCAGCAGCCCGATTGGGCCGTTCGGGCCTAGGGGCGGGAGGAAGGCCCACGAGCAGTACTTC. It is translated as CASSPIGPFGPRGGRKAHEQYF.

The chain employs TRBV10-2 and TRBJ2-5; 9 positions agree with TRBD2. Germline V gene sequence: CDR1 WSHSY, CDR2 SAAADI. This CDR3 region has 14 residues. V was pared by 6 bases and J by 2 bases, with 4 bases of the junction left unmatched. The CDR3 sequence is CASRLAGAQETQYF. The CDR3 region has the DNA TGCGCCAGCAGATTAGCGGGGGCACAAGAGACCCAGTACTTC.

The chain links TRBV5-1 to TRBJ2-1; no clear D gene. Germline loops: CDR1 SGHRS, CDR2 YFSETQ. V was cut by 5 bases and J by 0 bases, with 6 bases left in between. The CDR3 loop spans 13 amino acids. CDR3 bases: TGCGCCAGCAGTCTCAGCTCCTACAATGAGCAGTTCTTC. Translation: CASSLSSYNEQFF.

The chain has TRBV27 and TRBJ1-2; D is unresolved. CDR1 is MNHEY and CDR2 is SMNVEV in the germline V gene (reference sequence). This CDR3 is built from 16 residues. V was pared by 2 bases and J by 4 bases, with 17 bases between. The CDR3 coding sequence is TGTGCCAGCAGTTTACTGGTCCCAGCCGAGGGCTATGGCTACACCTTC. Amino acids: CASSLLVPAEGYGYTF.